This T cell receptor beta chain was captured by sequencing in a study of T cell clonality in common variable immunodeficiency. Both groups were predominantly of Caucasian heritage. The table lists this clone with a few counts. What it binds is not known. Assay used: immunoSEQ multiplex PCR; TCRdb lists only in-frame clones, some missing. The sample presents 40,000 to 60,000 clones, none singletons. Overall study findings and caveats: Fewer deletions and N-nucleotide insertions were reportedly seen in common variable immunodeficiency TCR beta sequences.

The receptor's source is a person aged 18 to 70 in good health. Sequenced sample: peripheral blood mononuclear cells.

The sequenced CDR3 bases are TGCGCCAGCAGCTTGGCCGGGACAGGCCTCTACGAG. Its protein product is CASSLAGTGLYE. The full CDR3 reads CASSLAGTGLYEQYF. V and J are TRBV5-1 and TRBJ2-7, with 8 nucleotides matching TRBD1. Read sequence stops 3 residues before the CDR3 end, and the germline J gene provides the missing end. From germline, CDR1 is SGHRS and CDR2 YFSETQ. V shed 0 bases, J shed 3 bases, and the junction held 5 bases outside the gene matches. CDR3 length equals 15 residues.